A single sample gave rise to the 6 T cell receptor beta chains below, sequenced in a study of beta chain features in type 1 diabetes. Expressed TCRB transcripts got sequenced, as all isolated RNA was reverse transcribed. Assay: immunoSEQ multiplex PCR; the TCRdb copy retains only in-frame clones and omits some. Found here are under 250,000 clones, roughly an eighth of them singletons; the top ten hold about 0.027%. The material sequenced was naive CD4+ T cells from blood. These receptors were obtained from a woman aged 40 to 50 in good health.

This clone was counted a few times. V is TRBV9 and J is TRBJ2-3; D is possibly TRBD2 (6 bases). V gave up 5 bases and J gave up 4 bases, with 20 bases separating them. The V gene's germline CDR1 is SGDLS and CDR2 YYNGEE. The CDR3 has 16 residues. The CDR3 DNA sequence: TGTGCCAGCAGAGGGGACTCCCGCCATCCGCCAGATACGCAGTATTTT. It is translated as CASRGDSRHPPDTQYF. Full variable domain (remainder filled in from reference TRBV9 and TRBJ2-3): DSGVTQTPKHLITATGQRVTLRCSPRSGDLSVYWYQQSLDQGLQFLIQYYNGEERAKGNILERFSAQQFPDLHSELNLSSLELGDSALYFCASRGDSRHPPDTQYFGPGTRLTVL.

The genes are TRBV30 and TRBJ1-2; 9 bases agree with TRBD1. The CDR3 sequence is 15 residues long. With 5 bases clipped from V and 8 bases from J, the junction kept 15 bases outside the gene matches. Germline CDR1 GTSNPN, CDR2 SVGIG (reference sequence). DNA of the CDR3: TGTGCCTGGGAAGTGAGACCGGGACAGGGAGAAGGCTACACCTTC. This sequence encodes CAWEVRPGQGEGYTF.

This clone was seen more than once but under ten times. This chain joins TRBV11-2 and TRBJ2-7; D is unresolved. The V and J ends lost 5 bases and 1 base respectively, with 18 bases between them. Germline CDR1 reads SGHAT; CDR2 reads FQNNGV. CDR3 length equals 16 residues. CDR3 in DNA: TGTGCCAGCAGCGACCGCCGGAGCGCAAAGTCCTACGAGCAGTACTTC. It encodes CASSDRRSAKSYEQYF.

The chain joins TRBV7-2 to TRBJ2-6; D gene unclear. The CDR3 has 16 amino acids. Trimming pared 5 bases from V and 2 bases from J, leaving 13 bases between. Germline CDR1 and CDR2: SGHTA and FQGNSA. The CDR3 sequence: CASSQEAEAGANVLTF. Written as DNA, the CDR3 is TGTGCCAGCAGCCAAGAGGCTGAGGCTGGGGCCAACGTCCTGACTTTC.

This clone has just a few counts. V usage is TRBV6-5 and J usage is TRBJ2-7; possible D gene TRBD1, 6 bases. The CDR3 sequence is 15 residues long. The V gene lost 4 bases and the J gene lost 2 bases, with 15 bases spanning the gap. Germline V CDR1 and CDR2: MNHEY, SVGAGI. The CDR3 spells CASSSVAGVAYEQYF. The DNA for the CDR3 is TGTGCCAGCAGTTCGGTGGCAGGGGTGGCCTACGAGCAGTACTTC.

This clone was found a few times. The chain carries TRBV9 and TRBJ1-1; tentative D call: TRBD1 (6 bases). Germline CDR1 reads SGDLS; CDR2 reads YYNGEE. V was shortened by 1 base and J by 1 base, with 8 bases between the two germline ends. The CDR3 contains 14 residues. CDR3 bases: TGTGCCAGCAGCGTATTGGGGGCGAACACTGAAGCTTTCTTT. Encoded protein: CASSVLGANTEAFF.